These T cell receptor beta chains were read from a single sample in a study of blood T cell repertoires in COVID-19. Only in-frame clones appear in the TCRdb table, and some are missing; sequencing was by immunoSEQ multiplex PCR. The sample holds approximately 150,000 clones, 89% seen once. The sample consisted of peripheral blood. These receptors were taken from a human donor in a cohort sampled during active COVID-19. The CDR3 runs from the conserved cysteine through the conserved F or W. D genes are given only for firm matches. A row's size may be missing; if present it is once, few, many or a size class.

DNA	CDR3	D	J	V	size
TGCAGCGTGGCGGGACTCTACGAGCAGTACTTC	CSVAGLYEQYF	-	TRBJ2-7	TRBV29-1	-
TGCGCCAGCAGCCCGGGGACAGGGAGCTCCTACGAGCAGTACTTC	CASSPGTGSSYEQYF	TRBD1	TRBJ2-7	TRBV4-1	-
TGTGCCACTGGAGGGCAGGACCACTATGGCTACACCTTC	CATGGQDHYGYTF	-	TRBJ1-2	TRBV6-6	-
TGTGCCTGGAGTCCATACAGGGGGTACGAGCAGTACTTC	CAWSPYRGYEQYF	TRBD1	TRBJ2-7	TRBV30	-
TGTGCCATCAGCCTCGGGCTAGCGGCTGGGGAGGATACGCAGTATTTT	CAISLGLAAGEDTQYF	TRBD2	TRBJ2-3	TRBV10-3	-
TGTGCCAGCAGCGCAACAGGGACCGGGGAGCTGTTTTTT	CASSATGTGELFF	-	TRBJ2-2	TRBV5-6	-
TGTGCCAGCAGCCCACAGCCTGGAGATACGCAGTATTTT	CASSPQPGDTQYF	-	TRBJ2-3	TRBV7-3	-
TGTGCCAGCAGTGAAGCGCTTCGAAGCGGGGGGCACACCGGGGAGCTGTTTTTT	CASSEALRSGGHTGELFF	TRBD2	TRBJ2-2	TRBV2	once
TGTGCCAGCAGTGGGACAGGGGCCATGGTGGGCGGCTACACCTTC	CASSGTGAMVGGYTF	TRBD1	TRBJ1-2	TRBV2	-
TGTGCCAGCAGGGGGACAGACACAGATACGCAGTATTTT	CASRGTDTDTQYF	TRBD1	TRBJ2-3	TRBV27	-
TGTGCCAGCAGTGACCGAGACACCGATAGCAATCAGCCCCAGCATTTT	CASSDRDTDSNQPQHF	-	TRBJ1-5	TRBV6-4	-
TGTGCCAGCACCCCGGGACAGGGCCACGAAAAACTGTTTTTT	CASTPGQGHEKLFF	TRBD1	TRBJ1-4	TRBV2	-
TGTGCCAGCAGCCCGCAGGGCATTAATGAAAAACTGTTTTTT	CASSPQGINEKLFF	-	TRBJ1-4	TRBV7-9	-
TGTGCCAGCACATCCACCAGGACTAATGAAAAACTGTTTTTT	CASTSTRTNEKLFF	-	TRBJ1-4	TRBV6-5	-
TGCGCCAGCAGCTCCCGGACAGGGAAAAGCGAGCAGTACTTC	CASSSRTGKSEQYF	TRBD1	TRBJ2-7	TRBV5-1	-
TGTGCCAGCAGCTTATCCATCGGGACAGGTCTTACTGGCTACACCTTC	CASSLSIGTGLTGYTF	TRBD1	TRBJ1-2	TRBV11-2	-
TGCGCCAGCAGCTTGAGGGAGGAGAATAGGGAAAAACTGTTTTTT	CASSLREENREKLFF	-	TRBJ1-4	TRBV5-1	-
TGTGCCAGCAGTTACTCACCGAAGCCTAACTATGGCTACACCTTC	CASSYSPKPNYGYTF	-	TRBJ1-2	TRBV6-2/TRBV6-3	-
TGTGCCAGCAGCTTAACGTCTAGCGGGGCGTACAATGAGCAGTTCTTC	CASSLTSSGAYNEQFF	TRBD2	TRBJ2-1	TRBV7-3	-
TGTGCCAGCAGCCAGGTTCGGGGGGGGGAGACCCAGTACTTC	CASSQVRGGETQYF	TRBD2	TRBJ2-5	TRBV14	-
TGCGCCAGCAGCTTGGGGACAGGGGAAGCTTTCTTT	CASSLGTGEAFF	TRBD1	TRBJ1-1	TRBV5-1	once
TGTGCCAGCAGTTACTCGTCTGCTAGCGGCGGCTACGAGCAGTACTTC	CASSYSSASGGYEQYF	TRBD2	TRBJ2-7	TRBV6-5	-
TGTGCCAGCAGTTATGTAGGACAGGGATCCTACGAGCAGTACTTC	CASSYVGQGSYEQYF	TRBD1	TRBJ2-7	TRBV6-6	-
TGTGCCAGCAGTGAAAGTGGAACAGGGCTCAATGAAAAACTGTTTTTT	CASSESGTGLNEKLFF	-	TRBJ1-4	TRBV6-1	-
TGTGCCAGCTCACCACCTTGGACAGCCTTGAACACTGAAGCTTTCTTT	CASSPPWTALNTEAFF	-	TRBJ1-1	TRBV18	-
TGTGCCAGCAGTCCCCGGGACAGTCCCGAGCAGTACTTC	CASSPRDSPEQYF	TRBD1	TRBJ2-7	TRBV12-3/TRBV12-4	-
TGTGCCAGCAGCCAAGATCACGGGGGACAGGGGAGGAACACCTTC	CASSQDHGGQGRNTF	TRBD1	TRBJ1-2	TRBV3-1/TRBV3-2	-
TGTGCCAGCAGCCGTCACGAGTCAGGGTATGGTTTCTTT	CASSRHESGYGFF	-	TRBJ1-1	TRBV12-3/TRBV12-4	-
TGTGCCAGCAGTTACTCGACAGGAAATTCACCCCTCCACTTT	CASSYSTGNSPLHF	-	TRBJ1-6	TRBV6-5	-
TGTGCCAGCAGCCAAGGACAGGGGGGTCAGCCCCAGCATTTT	CASSQGQGGQPQHF	TRBD1	TRBJ1-5	TRBV3-1/TRBV3-2	-
TGTGCCAGCAGCCGCGACAGGGGCACCACAGATACGCAGTATTTT	CASSRDRGTTDTQYF	TRBD1	TRBJ2-3	TRBV5-6	-